Included here is one T cell receptor (beta chain) sequence, with context. Its matching antigen is unknown. This sample is drawn from a study of cytomegalovirus exposure and HLA in healthy donors. Study details: HLA-typed donors were the source of about 85 million unique TCRs held in an early data release. Whole-study results and caveats: Certain sequence variants were highly shared and formed a cluster, and this cluster was likely a sequencing artifact. Researchers reported that a few CMV-associated chains were confirmed in vitro as CMV antigen-specific.

Germline assignment: CDR1 SGHNT and CDR2 YYREEE (reference sequence). Losses at the gene ends were 0 bases for V and 4 bases for J; bases not matched to a gene: 7. There are 16 residues in the CDR3. The PCR employed 60 Vbeta primers together with 13 Jbeta primers. The assay was immunoSEQ multiplex PCR, and TCRdb's table has in-frame clones only and misses some. This sample's clone table lists some 48,000 clones. The chain links TRBV5-4 to TRBJ2-3, with TRBD1 identical over 8 bases. The source material was PBMCs. The receptor comes from a male donor in good health and CMV-seropositive. The CDR3 DNA is TGTGCCAGCAGCTTGGAGGTGACAGGGGTGCCAGATACGCAGTATTTT. Its protein is CASSLEVTGVPDTQYF.